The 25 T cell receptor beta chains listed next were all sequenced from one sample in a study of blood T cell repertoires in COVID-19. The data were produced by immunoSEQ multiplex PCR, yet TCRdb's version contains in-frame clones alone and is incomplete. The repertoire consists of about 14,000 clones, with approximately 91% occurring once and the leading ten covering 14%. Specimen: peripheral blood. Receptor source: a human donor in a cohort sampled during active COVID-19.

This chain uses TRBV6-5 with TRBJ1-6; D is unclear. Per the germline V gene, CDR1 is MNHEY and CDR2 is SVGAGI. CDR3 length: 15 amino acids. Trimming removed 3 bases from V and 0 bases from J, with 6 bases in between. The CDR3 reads CASSYSSSYNSPLHF. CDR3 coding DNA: TGTGCCAGCAGTTATTCTAGCTCCTATAATTCACCCCTCCACTTT.

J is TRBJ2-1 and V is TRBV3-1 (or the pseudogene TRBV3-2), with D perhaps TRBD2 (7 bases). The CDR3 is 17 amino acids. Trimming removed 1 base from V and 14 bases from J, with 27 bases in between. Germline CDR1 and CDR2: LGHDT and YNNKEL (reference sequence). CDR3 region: CASSQGTRGGGTSRKFF. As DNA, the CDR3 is TGTGCCAGCAGCCAAGGAACTAGGGGGGGTGGTACTTCTAGAAAGTTCTTC.

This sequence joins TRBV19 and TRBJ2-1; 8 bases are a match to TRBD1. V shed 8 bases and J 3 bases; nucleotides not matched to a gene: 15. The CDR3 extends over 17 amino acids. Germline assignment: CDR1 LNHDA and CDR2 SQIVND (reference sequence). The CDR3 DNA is TGTGCCAGTCAAGACGAACGGACAGGGACGATCTACAATGAGCAGTTCTTC. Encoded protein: CASQDERTGTIYNEQFF.

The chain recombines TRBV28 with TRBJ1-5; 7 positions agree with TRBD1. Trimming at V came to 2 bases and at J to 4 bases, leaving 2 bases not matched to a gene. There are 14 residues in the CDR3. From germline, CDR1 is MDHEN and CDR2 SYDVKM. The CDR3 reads CASSLRQGNQPQHF. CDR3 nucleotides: TGTGCCAGCAGTTTACGACAGGGAAATCAGCCCCAGCATTTT.

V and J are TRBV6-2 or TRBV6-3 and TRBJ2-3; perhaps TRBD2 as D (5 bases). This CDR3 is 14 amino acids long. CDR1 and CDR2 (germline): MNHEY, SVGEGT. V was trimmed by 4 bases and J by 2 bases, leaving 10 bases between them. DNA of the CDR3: TGTGCCAGCAGTTTTTCACTAGTCACAGATACGCAGTATTTT. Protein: CASSFSLVTDTQYF.

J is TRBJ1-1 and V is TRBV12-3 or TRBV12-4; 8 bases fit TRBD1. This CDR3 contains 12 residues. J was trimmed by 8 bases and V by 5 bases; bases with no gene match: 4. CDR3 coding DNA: TGTGCCAGCAGTCCCGGACAGGGAGAAGCTTTCTTT. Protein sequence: CASSPGQGEAFF.

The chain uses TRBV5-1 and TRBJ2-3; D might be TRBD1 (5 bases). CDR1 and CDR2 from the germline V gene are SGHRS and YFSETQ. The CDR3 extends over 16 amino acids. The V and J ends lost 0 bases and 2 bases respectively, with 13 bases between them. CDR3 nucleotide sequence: TGCGCCAGCAGCTTGGCCAGTTTGGGGCCCACAGATACGCAGTATTTT. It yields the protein CASSLASLGPTDTQYF.

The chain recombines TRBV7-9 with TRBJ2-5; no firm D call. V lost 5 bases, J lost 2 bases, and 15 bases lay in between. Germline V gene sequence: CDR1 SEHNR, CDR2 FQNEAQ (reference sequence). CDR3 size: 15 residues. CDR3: CASSQQLAAQETQYF. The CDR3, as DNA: TGTGCCAGCAGCCAGCAGTTGGCGGCGCAAGAGACCCAGTACTTC.

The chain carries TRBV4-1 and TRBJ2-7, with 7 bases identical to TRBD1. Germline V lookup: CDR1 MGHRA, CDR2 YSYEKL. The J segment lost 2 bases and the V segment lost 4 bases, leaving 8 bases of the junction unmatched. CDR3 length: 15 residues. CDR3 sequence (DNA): TGCGCCAGCAGCCTCCCGGCAGGGGGAACCTACGAGCAGTACTTC. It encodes CASSLPAGGTYEQYF.

In nucleotides, the CDR3 is TGCGCCAGCAGCCAAGTTCGGCAGGGTAGGCACGAGCAGTACTTC. As protein: CASSQVRQGRHEQYF. The chain employs TRBV4-3 and TRBJ2-7, with a tentative D call TRBD1 (5 bases). CDR3 size: 15 residues. The ends were cut back, 1 base at V and 5 bases at J, with 15 bases in the middle. In germline, CDR1 is LGHNA, CDR2 YSLEER.

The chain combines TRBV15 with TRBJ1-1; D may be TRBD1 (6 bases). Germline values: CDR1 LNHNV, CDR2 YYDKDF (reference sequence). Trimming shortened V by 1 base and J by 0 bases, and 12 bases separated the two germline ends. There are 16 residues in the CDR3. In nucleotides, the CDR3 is TGTGCCACCAGCAGAGGGGACATCAATCTGAACACTGAAGCTTTCTTT. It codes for CATSRGDINLNTEAFF.

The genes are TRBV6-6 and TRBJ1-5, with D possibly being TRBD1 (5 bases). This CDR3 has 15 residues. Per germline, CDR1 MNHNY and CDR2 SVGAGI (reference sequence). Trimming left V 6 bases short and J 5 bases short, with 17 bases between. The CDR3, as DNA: TGTGCCAGCAGCAGAGGTCAGGGCTACTATCAGCCCCAGCATTTT. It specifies CASSRGQGYYQPQHF.

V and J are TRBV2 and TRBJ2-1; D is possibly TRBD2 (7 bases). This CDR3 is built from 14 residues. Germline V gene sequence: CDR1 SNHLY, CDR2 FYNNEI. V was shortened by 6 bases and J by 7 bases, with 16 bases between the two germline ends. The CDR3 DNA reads TGTGCCAGCAGAGAACGGGGGGCGAGGAATGAGCAGTTCTTC. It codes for CASRERGARNEQFF.

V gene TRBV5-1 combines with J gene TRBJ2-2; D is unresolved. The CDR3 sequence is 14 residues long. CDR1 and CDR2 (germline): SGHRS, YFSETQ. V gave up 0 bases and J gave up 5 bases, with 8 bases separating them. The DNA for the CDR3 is TGCGCCAGCAGCTTGGGACAAGTTACCGGGGAGCTGTTTTTT. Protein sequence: CASSLGQVTGELFF.

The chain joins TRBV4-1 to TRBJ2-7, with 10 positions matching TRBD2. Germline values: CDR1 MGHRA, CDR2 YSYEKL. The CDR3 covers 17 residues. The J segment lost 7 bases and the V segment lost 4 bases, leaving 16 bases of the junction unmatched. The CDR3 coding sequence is TGCGCCAGCAGCCGAACGCCCGGTCTAGCGGGAGATCGTGAGCAGTACTTC. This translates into CASSRTPGLAGDREQYF.

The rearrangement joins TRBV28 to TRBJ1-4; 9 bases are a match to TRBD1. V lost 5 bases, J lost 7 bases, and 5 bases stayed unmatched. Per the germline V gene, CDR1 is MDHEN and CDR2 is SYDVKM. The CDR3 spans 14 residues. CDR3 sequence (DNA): TGTGCCAGCAGTCCGGGACAGGGCTTTGAAAAACTGTTTTTT. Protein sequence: CASSPGQGFEKLFF.

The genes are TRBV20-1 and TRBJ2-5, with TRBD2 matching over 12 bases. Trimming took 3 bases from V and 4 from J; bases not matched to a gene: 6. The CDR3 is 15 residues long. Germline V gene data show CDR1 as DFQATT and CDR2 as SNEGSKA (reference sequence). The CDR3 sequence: CSASKGLAGGETQYF. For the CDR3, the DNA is TGCAGTGCTAGTAAGGGACTAGCGGGTGGAGAGACCCAGTACTTC.

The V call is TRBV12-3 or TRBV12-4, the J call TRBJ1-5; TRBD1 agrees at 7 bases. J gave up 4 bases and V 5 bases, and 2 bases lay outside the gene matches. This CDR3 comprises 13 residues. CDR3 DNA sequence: TGTGCCAGCAGTAAGGACAGGAATCAGCCCCAGCATTTT. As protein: CASSKDRNQPQHF.

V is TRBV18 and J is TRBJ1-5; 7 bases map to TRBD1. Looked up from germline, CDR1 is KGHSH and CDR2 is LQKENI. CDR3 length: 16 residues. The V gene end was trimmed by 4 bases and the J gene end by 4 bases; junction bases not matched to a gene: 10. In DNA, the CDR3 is TGTGCCAGCTCACTCGGACAGGTCGGCCAAAATCAGCCCCAGCATTTT. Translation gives CASSLGQVGQNQPQHF.

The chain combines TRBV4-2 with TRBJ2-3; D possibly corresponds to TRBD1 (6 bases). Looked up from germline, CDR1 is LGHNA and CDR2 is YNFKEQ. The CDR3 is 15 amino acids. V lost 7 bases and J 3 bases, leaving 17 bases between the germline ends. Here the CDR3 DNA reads TGTGCCAGCACCTATATGGACAGTGAAACAGATACGCAGTATTTT. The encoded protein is CASTYMDSETDTQYF.

DNA of the CDR3: TGTGCCAGCGTATCCGGGACAGGGGGCTGGGAGCAGTACTTC. It is translated as CASVSGTGGWEQYF. The chain joins TRBV6-6 to TRBJ2-7, with 12 nucleotides matching TRBD1. Germline V gene data show CDR1 as MNHNY and CDR2 as SVGAGI (reference sequence). V lost 8 bases, J lost 7 bases, and 9 bases stayed unmatched. The CDR3 has 14 residues.

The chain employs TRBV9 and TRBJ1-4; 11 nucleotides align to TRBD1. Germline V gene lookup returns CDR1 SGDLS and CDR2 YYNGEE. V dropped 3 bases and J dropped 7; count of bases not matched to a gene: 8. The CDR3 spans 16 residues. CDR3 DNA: TGTGCCAGCAGCGCTCAGATGGGACAGGGGGGTGAAAAACTGTTTTTT. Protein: CASSAQMGQGGEKLFF.

This CDR3 is CASSVGGGNEKLFF. The CDR3, as DNA: TGTGCCAGCAGCGTAGGCGGCGGAAATGAAAAACTGTTTTTT. The rearrangement links TRBV9 to TRBJ1-4; D ambiguous. This CDR3 region has 14 residues. Germline CDR1 reads SGDLS; CDR2 reads YYNGEE. The germline V and J ends were trimmed by 0 bases and 5 bases, with 8 bases remaining between them.

The CDR3 is CASSDKAGGPAYNEQFF. The CDR3, as DNA: TGTGCCAGCAGTGATAAGGCGGGGGGGCCCGCCTACAATGAGCAGTTCTTC. This chain links TRBV2 with TRBJ2-1; 9 nucleotides align to TRBD2. CDR3 length equals 17 residues. Trimming at V came to 3 bases and at J to 2 bases, leaving 8 bases not matched to a gene. Looked up from germline, CDR1 is SNHLY and CDR2 is FYNNEI.

The CDR3 coding sequence is TGTGCCATCAGTGAGTCCCGCGGAGCCAAAAACATTCAGTACTTC. Translated: CAISESRGAKNIQYF. This chain connects TRBV10-3 to TRBJ2-4; D not certain. CDR1 is ENHRY and CDR2 is SYGVKD in the germline V gene. The CDR3 consists of 15 residues. Trimming stripped 0 bases from V and 0 bases from J, with 6 bases between.